This TCR beta chain was found in a study of blood T cell repertoires in COVID-19. For the study at large: Sample material is recorded as cDNA or gDNA derived from T cells, B-cell-depleted T cells, or PBMCs.

Using immunoSEQ multiplex PCR, the repertoire was profiled, and TCRdb retains in-frame clones only, with some absent. The sample shows about 170,000 clones, roughly 80% of them seen only once. Unmatched junction bases numbered 8, after V lost 5 bases and J lost 9 bases. CDR3 length equals 12 residues. Germline CDR1 SQVTM, CDR2 ANQGSEA. The source of this sequence is a woman aged 70-85 years with acute or convalescent COVID-19. The sample taken for sequencing was peripheral blood. V gene TRBV29-1 combines with J gene TRBJ1-2; 8 nucleotides match TRBD1. The CDR3 DNA reads as TGCAGCGTTAACCATCGGACAGGGAGCTACACCTTC. Translated, it gives CSVNHRTGSYTF. The whole variable domain, filled in from reference TRBV29-1 and TRBJ1-2, reads SAVISQKPSRDICQRGTSLTIQCQVDSQVTMMFWYRQQPGQSLTLIATANQGSEATYESGFVIDKFPISRPNLTFSTLTVSNMSPEDSSIYLCSVNHRTGSYTFGSGTRLTVV.